Listed below are T cell receptor beta chains from one sample, sequenced in a study of T-cell reconstitution after alpha-beta-depleted transplantation in children. TCRdb redid the calling of the PCR reads with MiXCR, one entry per CDR3 protein. The sample has approximately 420,000 distinct CDR3 sequences; about 11% are singletons. Sequencing was performed on PBMCs from the stem cell graft donor, taken from the stem cell graft. These receptors all come from a human donor who donated a stem cell graft to a child with acute myeloid leukemia. Each CDR3 is given with its conserved first and last residue. A D gene is named only where the DNA matches it firmly. A clone size is listed for some rows: how often the clone was seen (once, few, many), or a class if it is expanded.

clone size: -
D gene: TRBD1
V gene: TRBV29-1
J gene: TRBJ2-7
CDR3 protein: CSVEDGDSSYEQYF
CDR3 DNA: TGCAGCGTTGAAGACGGGGACAGCTCCTACGAGCAGTACTTC

clone size: -
D gene: -
V gene: TRBV20-1
J gene: TRBJ2-7
CDR3 protein: CSARDQVLSYEQYF
CDR3 DNA: TGCAGTGCTAGAGATCAGGTCCTCTCCTACGAGCAGTACTTC

clone size: few
D gene: TRBD1
V gene: TRBV9
J gene: TRBJ1-4
CDR3 protein: CASSVEQGAIGEKLFF
CDR3 DNA: TGTGCCAGCAGCGTAGAACAGGGGGCAATCGGTGAAAAACTGTTTTTT

clone size: -
D gene: -
V gene: TRBV5-1
J gene: TRBJ2-3
CDR3 protein: CASSLKRWDTQYF
CDR3 DNA: TGCGCCAGCAGCTTGAAGCGGTGGGATACGCAGTATTTT

clone size: few
D gene: -
V gene: TRBV5-1
J gene: TRBJ1-4
CDR3 protein: CASSPGTARDEKLFF
CDR3 DNA: TGCGCCAGCAGCCCAGGGACGGCAAGGGATGAAAAACTGTTTTTT

clone size: -
D gene: -
V gene: TRBV29-1
J gene: TRBJ2-5
CDR3 protein: CSARVETQYF
CDR3 DNA: TGCAGCGCCAGGGTTGAGACCCAGTACTTC

clone size: -
D gene: TRBD2
V gene: TRBV5-1
J gene: TRBJ2-3
CDR3 protein: CASSFLTSGRTDTQYF
CDR3 DNA: TGCGCCAGCAGCTTCTTGACTAGCGGGAGAACAGATACGCAGTATTTT

clone size: -
D gene: -
V gene: TRBV2
J gene: TRBJ1-6
CDR3 protein: CASDGNSPLHF
CDR3 DNA: TGTGCCAGTGACGGGAATTCACCCCTCCACTTT

clone size: many
D gene: -
V gene: TRBV25-1
J gene: TRBJ1-2
CDR3 protein: CASSEGGVGGYTF
CDR3 DNA: TGTGCCAGCAGTGAGGGAGGGGTTGGTGGCTACACCTTC

clone size: many
D gene: -
V gene: TRBV12-3/TRBV12-4
J gene: TRBJ2-2
CDR3 protein: CASSADYQNTGELFF
CDR3 DNA: TGTGCCAGCAGTGCGGACTACCAGAACACCGGGGAGCTGTTTTTT

clone size: few
D gene: TRBD2
V gene: TRBV20-1
J gene: TRBJ2-1
CDR3 protein: CSAPMPLAGRENEQFF
CDR3 DNA: TGCAGTGCTCCAATGCCGCTAGCGGGGAGGGAAAATGAGCAGTTCTTC

clone size: -
D gene: -
V gene: TRBV6-2/TRBV6-3
J gene: TRBJ1-1
CDR3 protein: CATRTVDTEAFF
CDR3 DNA: TGTGCCACACGGACAGTAGACACTGAAGCTTTCTTT

clone size: -
D gene: -
V gene: TRBV27
J gene: TRBJ2-7
CDR3 protein: CASSSPRGGSYEQYF
CDR3 DNA: TGTGCCAGCAGTTCTCCTAGGGGCGGCTCCTACGAGCAGTACTTC

clone size: -
D gene: TRBD2
V gene: TRBV7-9
J gene: TRBJ2-7
CDR3 protein: CASSGWTSGTTTPEQYF
CDR3 DNA: TGTGCCAGCAGCGGCTGGACTAGCGGGACCACGACGCCCGAGCAGTACTTC

clone size: -
D gene: TRBD2
V gene: TRBV20-1
J gene: TRBJ2-3
CDR3 protein: CCAPKRLAGLTDTQYF
CDR3 DNA: TGCTGTGCTCCGAAAAGACTAGCGGGGCTCACAGATACGCAGTATTTT